Below, 10 T cell receptor beta chains from the same sample are listed, as sequenced in a study of T cell responses to AZD1222 COVID-19 vaccine. Measured with immunoSEQ multiplex PCR; TCRdb has only the in-frame clones, and not every one. The repertoire holds about 120,000 clones, with around 94% as singletons. The sequencing here drew on peripheral blood, taken 28 days after the second AZD1222 dose. These receptors were obtained from an adult who received the AZD1222 COVID-19 vaccine.

J is TRBJ2-7 and V is TRBV28, with TRBD1 matching over 11 bases. The germline V gene encodes CDR1 MDHEN and CDR2 SYDVKM. Trimming took 6 bases from V and 3 from J; bases not matched to a gene: 7. The CDR3 sequence is 15 residues long. CDR3 DNA: TGTGCCAGCAGAAATCAGGGACAGGGGGGCTACGAGCAGTACTTC. Amino acids: CASRNQGQGGYEQYF.

As DNA, the CDR3 is TGCAGCGTTCAGGGAAACTATGGCTACACCTTC. Protein product: CSVQGNYGYTF. The chain joins TRBV29-1 to TRBJ1-2, with D tentatively TRBD1 (5 bases). The CDR3 length is 11 residues. Germline CDR1 is SQVTM and CDR2 is ANQGSEA. Trimming took off 5 bases at V and 2 bases at J, with 6 bases between the two ends.

V usage is TRBV5-1 and J usage is TRBJ1-2, with TRBD1 as a possible D gene (5 bases). Between the trimmed V and J ends, which lost 4 bases and 4 bases, there was a span of 11 bases. The CDR3 has 13 amino acids. Per the germline V gene, CDR1 is SGHRS and CDR2 is YFSETQ. CDR3 in DNA: TGCGCCAGCAGCCCCGGGGCGACCTATGGCTACACCTTC. Translating gives CASSPGATYGYTF.

Here the CDR3 reads CASSRDGFDYGYTF. CDR3 DNA sequence: TGTGCCAGCAGTAGGGATGGTTTCGACTATGGCTACACCTTC. The gene calls are TRBV2 and TRBJ1-2; D remains ambiguous. This CDR3 contains 14 residues. Trimming pared 5 bases from V and 3 bases from J, leaving 13 bases between. CDR1 is SNHLY and CDR2 is FYNNEI in the germline V gene.

V is TRBV28 and J is TRBJ2-1; 7 bases agree with TRBD2. CDR3 length: 15 residues. The ends lost 2 bases at V and 3 bases at J; junction bases unmatched: 4. Germline values: CDR1 MDHEN, CDR2 SYDVKM. DNA for the CDR3: TGTGCCAGCAGTTTAGCGGGAGCGAACTACAATGAGCAGTTCTTC. Amino acid sequence: CASSLAGANYNEQFF.

This chain links TRBV19 with TRBJ2-6; possibly TRBD1 for D (5 bases). Germline V gene sequence: CDR1 LNHDA, CDR2 SQIVND (reference sequence). The CDR3 is 16 residues long. The V end lost 0 bases, the J end lost 1 base, and 7 bases lay between the germline ends. CDR3 DNA sequence: TGTGCCAGTAGTATAGACAGGGTGTCTGGGGCCAACGTCCTGACTTTC. Its translation: CASSIDRVSGANVLTF.

The CDR3 bases are TGTGCCAGCAGCGCAACCCGGGATCTGTCCTATGGCTACACCTTC. It specifies CASSATRDLSYGYTF. The rearrangement uses TRBV9 and TRBJ1-2; D is undetermined. The CDR3 sequence is 15 residues long. Trimming removed 3 bases from V and 4 bases from J, with 16 bases in between. Looked up from germline, CDR1 is SGDLS and CDR2 is YYNGEE.

CDR3 sequence reads: CASSLEWSSYEQYF. CDR3 DNA: TGTGCCAGCAGCTTAGAGTGGAGCTCCTACGAGCAGTACTTC. This chain connects TRBV7-8 to TRBJ2-7, with D unclear. CDR3 length: 14 residues. Germline V gene data show CDR1 as SGHVS and CDR2 as FQNEAQ. V was shortened by 1 base and J by 0 bases, with 7 bases between the two germline ends.

This chain links TRBV10-3 with TRBJ1-1, with TRBD1 matching 9 bases. The CDR3 length is 14 residues. The junction had 5 bases not matched to a gene; V was cut back by 8 bases and J by 1 base. CDR1 and CDR2 from the germline V gene are ENHRY and SYGVKD. CDR3 sequence reads: CAIGRQGGNTEAFF. CDR3 in DNA: TGTGCCATCGGGCGACAGGGGGGGAACACTGAAGCTTTCTTT.

The chain combines TRBV7-2 with TRBJ2-5, with 7 bases lining up with TRBD2. V gave up 1 base and J gave up 5 bases; unmatched junction bases: 7. Germline lookup yields CDR1 SGHTA and CDR2 FQGNSA. The CDR3 spans 15 residues. The CDR3 loop is CASSLELAWGETQYF. The CDR3 coding sequence is TGTGCCAGCAGCTTAGAACTAGCGTGGGGGGAGACCCAGTACTTC.